This note documents a single TCR beta chain sequence. The antigen remains unidentified. The authors reverse transcribed all of the isolated RNA, so sequencing captured expressed TCRB transcripts. Generated by immunoSEQ multiplex PCR, the TCRdb table keeps only in-frame clones and is missing some. The table shows about 40,000 clones, with roughly 49% occurring only once. Purities in excess of 95% were seen in all sorted populations. This sample was included in a study of beta chain features in type 1 diabetes. Study conclusions and caveats: Amplification by PCR could prefer shorter templates, with the same effect in patients and controls. Shortening that was moderate but significant affected the TCRB CDR3s of Type 1 diabetes patients in all four CD4+ subsets. Patients with type 1 diabetes carried fewer insertions and had more deletions at their VDJ junctions.

Germline lookup yields CDR1 SGDLS and CDR2 YYNGEE. Trimming cost V 3 bases and J 2 bases, with 15 bases left between them. CDR3 size: 15 residues. This receptor was obtained from a woman younger than 35 in good health. Specimen: central memory CD4+ T cells from blood. The V call is TRBV9, the J call TRBJ2-7; a possible D gene is TRBD1 (6 bases). CDR3 loop: CASSAAAGVAYEQYF. The CDR3 bases are TGTGCCAGCAGCGCGGCGGCAGGGGTGGCCTACGAGCAGTACTTC.